There are many counts of the clone carrying this TCR beta chain. The CDR3 contains 13 residues. V lost 6 bases, J lost 0 bases, and 1 base stayed unmatched. In germline, CDR1 is MNHNS, CDR2 SASEGT. The data originate from a study of regulatory T cells in long-lasting Graves disease. Arm-PCR of CDR3 regions with iRepertoire HTBI primers generated TCR beta libraries. TCRdb reprocessed the multiplex PCR reads with MiXCR, giving one entry per CDR3 protein. Among about 500,000 distinct CDR3 sequences listed, roughly 16% were seen once. The time point denotes: newly diagnosed GD, antithyroid drugs for less than 3 months. The authors made the TCR library using RNA they extracted from PBMCs. The sample was also reused in another study, on T cells in Graves' hyperthyroidism and ophthalmopathy.

This receptor was obtained from a man aged 40-55 years with Graves disease. The genes are TRBV6-1 and TRBJ2-7, with 8 bases identical to TRBD2. This specimen consisted of peripheral blood mononuclear cells (PBMCs), obtained at new diagnosis, from a patient treated with antithyroid drugs. CDR3 sequence (DNA): TGTGCCAGCAGGACTAGCGTCTCCTACGAGCAGTACTTC. Amino acids: CASRTSVSYEQYF.